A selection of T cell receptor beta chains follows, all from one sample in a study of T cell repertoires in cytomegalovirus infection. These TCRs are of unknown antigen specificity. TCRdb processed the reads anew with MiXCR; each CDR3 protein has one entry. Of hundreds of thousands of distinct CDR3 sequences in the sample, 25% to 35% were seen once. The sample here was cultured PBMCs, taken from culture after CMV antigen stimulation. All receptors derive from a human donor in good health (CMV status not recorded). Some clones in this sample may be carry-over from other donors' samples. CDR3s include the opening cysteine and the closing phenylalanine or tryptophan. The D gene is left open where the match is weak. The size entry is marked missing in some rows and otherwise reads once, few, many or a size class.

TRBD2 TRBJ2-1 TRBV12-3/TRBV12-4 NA CASRSSGSIYNEQFF TGTGCCAGCAGATCGAGCGGGAGCATATACAATGAGCAGTTCTTC
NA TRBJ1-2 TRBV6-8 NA CASSPLGPSYGYTF TGTGCCAGCAGTCCCTTAGGTCCAAGCTATGGCTACACCTTC
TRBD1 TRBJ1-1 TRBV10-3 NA CAISDPGGVSEAFF TGTGCCATCAGTGATCCAGGGGGAGTGAGTGAAGCTTTCTTT
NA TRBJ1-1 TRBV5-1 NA CASSFSGAAIYTEAFF TGCGCCAGCAGCTTTTCGGGGGCGGCCATCTACACTGAAGCTTTCTTT
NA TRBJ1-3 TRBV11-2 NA CASSLRGGGRGNTIYF TGTGCCAGCAGCTTGAGGGGCGGGGGCAGAGGAAACACCATATATTTT
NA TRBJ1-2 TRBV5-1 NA CASSFEGTLYGYTF TGCGCCAGCAGCTTTGAGGGTACCCTCTATGGCTACACCTTC
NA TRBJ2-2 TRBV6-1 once CATRQTSNTGELFF TGTGCCACCAGACAGACTTCAAACACCGGGGAGCTGTTTTTT
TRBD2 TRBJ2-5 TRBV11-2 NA CASSRDREAGTSGETQYF TGTGCCAGCAGTCGGGACAGGGAGGCCGGGACTAGCGGAGAGACCCAGTACTTC
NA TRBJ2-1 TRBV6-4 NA CASSESGKDNEQFF TGTGCCAGCAGTGAGAGCGGAAAAGACAATGAGCAGTTCTTC
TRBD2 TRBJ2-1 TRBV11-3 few CASSLGLAGILNEQFF TGTGCCAGCAGCCTCGGACTAGCGGGAATCCTCAATGAGCAGTTCTTC
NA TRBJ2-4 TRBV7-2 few CASSPSTENIQYF TGTGCCAGCAGCCCCTCAACTGAAAACATTCAGTACTTC
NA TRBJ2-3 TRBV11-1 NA CASSLVGRTGADTQYF TGTGCCAGCAGCTTAGTGGGAAGGACGGGAGCAGATACGCAGTATTTT
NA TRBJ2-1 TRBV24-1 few CATSDRYRTSPLNEQFF TGTGCCACCAGTGACAGGTACCGGACGTCCCCTCTCAATGAGCAGTTCTTC
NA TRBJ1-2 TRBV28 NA CASRVGGNRRGYTF TGTGCCAGCAGAGTGGGGGGGAACCGTCGGGGCTACACCTTC
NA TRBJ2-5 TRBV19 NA CASSPLYGSISPETQYF TGTGCCAGTAGTCCTCTTTACGGGAGTATCTCACCGGAGACCCAGTACTTC
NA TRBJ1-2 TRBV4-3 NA CASSHDNGYTF TGCGCCAGCAGCCATGACAATGGCTACACCTTC
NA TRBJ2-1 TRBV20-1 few CSAREGGVLDEQFF TGCAGTGCTAGAGAGGGCGGAGTGCTCGATGAGCAGTTCTTC
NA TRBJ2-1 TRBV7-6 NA CASSLFDRTSYNEQFF TGTGCCAGCAGCTTGTTTGACAGGACATCCTACAATGAGCAGTTCTTC
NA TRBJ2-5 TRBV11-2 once CASSLELDAETQYF TGTGCCAGCAGCTTAGAACTGGACGCGGAGACCCAGTACTTC
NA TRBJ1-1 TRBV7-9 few CASSLASTANTEAFF TGTGCCAGCAGCTTAGCGTCCACAGCGAACACTGAAGCTTTCTTT
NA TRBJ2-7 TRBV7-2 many CASSLNIRGQYEQYF TGTGCCAGCAGCTTGAATATACGGGGCCAATACGAGCAGTACTTC
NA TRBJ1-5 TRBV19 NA CASSTTRGQISNQPQHF TGTGCCAGTAGTACTACGAGGGGACAAATTAGCAATCAGCCCCAGCATTTT
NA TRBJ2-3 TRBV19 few CASSLAGQADTQYF TGTGCCAGTAGCCTAGCGGGACAGGCAGATACGCAGTATTTT
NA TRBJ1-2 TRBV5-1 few CAVRGRTDYGYTF TGCGCCGTAAGGGGTAGGACCGACTATGGCTACACCTTC
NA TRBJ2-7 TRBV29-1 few CSVELDYEQYF TGCAGCGTTGAACTGGATTACGAGCAGTACTTC
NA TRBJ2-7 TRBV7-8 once CASSPVRAPTYEQYF TGTGCCAGCAGCCCTGTCAGGGCACCTACCTACGAGCAGTACTTC
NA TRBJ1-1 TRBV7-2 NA CASGKIRGNTEAFF TGTGCCAGCGGTAAGATCAGGGGTAACACTGAAGCTTTCTTT
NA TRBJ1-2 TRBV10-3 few CAISEGVLLRGGGYTF TGTGCCATCAGTGAAGGTGTTCTTCTACGGGGTGGCGGCTACACCTTC
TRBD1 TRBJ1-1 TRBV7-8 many CASSRGTGPTEAFF TGTGCCAGCAGCCGCGGGACAGGGCCCACTGAAGCTTTCTTT
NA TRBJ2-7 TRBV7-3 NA CASSPGHSKLDEQYF TGTGCCAGCAGCCCGGGACACTCCAAGTTGGACGAGCAGTACTTC
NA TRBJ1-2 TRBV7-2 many CASSPGGTSNYGYTF TGTGCCAGCAGCCCCGGGGGAACAAGTAACTATGGCTACACCTTC
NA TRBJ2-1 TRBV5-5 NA CASSLVLQGFKYNEQFF TGTGCCAGCAGCTTGGTCCTTCAGGGGTTTAAGTACAATGAGCAGTTCTTC
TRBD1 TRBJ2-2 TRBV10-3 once CAISGTGNTGELFF TGTGCCATCAGTGGGACAGGGAACACCGGGGAGCTGTTTTTT
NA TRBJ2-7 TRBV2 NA CASRLDSGDYEQYF TGTGCCAGCAGATTAGATAGCGGTGACTACGAGCAGTACTTC
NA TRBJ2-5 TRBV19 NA CASSDSSLETQYF TGTGCCAGTAGTGACAGCTCATTGGAGACCCAGTACTTC
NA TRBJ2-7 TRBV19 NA CASRPGSDYEQYF TGTGCCAGTAGACCCGGGTCGGACTACGAGCAGTACTTC
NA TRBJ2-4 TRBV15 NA CATSSTGGFQNIQYF TGTGCCACCAGCAGCACTGGGGGGTTCCAAAACATTCAGTACTTC
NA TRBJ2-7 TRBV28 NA CASSPWGGADEQYF TGTGCCAGCAGCCCTTGGGGGGGCGCGGACGAGCAGTACTTC
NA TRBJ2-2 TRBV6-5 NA CAIRPRPNTGELFF TGTGCCATTAGACCCCGGCCGAACACCGGGGAGCTGTTTTTT
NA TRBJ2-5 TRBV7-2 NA CASSFQTARGETQYF TGTGCCAGCAGCTTTCAGACAGCCCGGGGGGAGACCCAGTACTTC
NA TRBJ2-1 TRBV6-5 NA CASSRRQATYNEQFF TGTGCCAGCAGCCGTCGACAGGCAACCTACAATGAGCAGTTCTTC
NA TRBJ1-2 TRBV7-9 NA CASSLALQTLLYGYTF TGTGCCAGCAGCTTGGCTTTACAGACACTCCTCTATGGCTACACCTTC
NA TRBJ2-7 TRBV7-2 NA CASSLPGDFMGEQYF TGTGCCAGCAGCTTACCGGGGGACTTCATGGGCGAGCAGTACTTC
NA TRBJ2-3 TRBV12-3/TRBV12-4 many CASSLAASLPDTQYF TGTGCCAGCAGTTTAGCGGCTAGCCTCCCAGATACGCAGTATTTT
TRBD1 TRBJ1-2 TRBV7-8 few CASSLAGQHYGYTF TGTGCCAGCAGCTTAGCGGGACAGCATTATGGCTACACCTTC
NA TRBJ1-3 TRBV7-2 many CASSLDRNAGNTIYF TGTGCCAGCAGCCTTGACAGAAACGCTGGAAACACCATATATTTT
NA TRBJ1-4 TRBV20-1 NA CSAREYREKLFF TGCAGTGCTAGAGAATACAGGGAAAAACTGTTTTTT
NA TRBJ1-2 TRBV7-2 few CASSLDSGGGLYGYTF TGTGCCAGCAGCTTAGATTCGGGGGGGGGACTCTATGGCTACACCTTC
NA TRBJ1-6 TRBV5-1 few CASSSWGNRESPLHF TGCGCCAGCAGCTCCTGGGGGAACAGGGAGAGTCCCCTCCACTTT
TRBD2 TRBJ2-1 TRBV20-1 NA CSAIRLAGAGYNEQFF TGCAGTGCTATAAGACTAGCGGGAGCGGGTTACAATGAGCAGTTCTTC
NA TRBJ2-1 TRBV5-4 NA CASSLELYSYNEQFF TGTGCCAGCAGCTTGGAACTCTACTCCTACAATGAGCAGTTCTTC
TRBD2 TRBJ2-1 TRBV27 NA CASSTEPGLARYNEQFF TGTGCCAGCAGTACCGAACCGGGACTAGCTCGTTACAATGAGCAGTTCTTC
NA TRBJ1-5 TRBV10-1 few CASSEQLDQPQHF TGCGCCAGCAGTGAGCAGCTCGATCAGCCCCAGCATTTT
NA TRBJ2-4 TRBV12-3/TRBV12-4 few CASSLTPLAKNIQYF TGTGCCAGCAGTCTGACCCCCCTAGCCAAAAACATTCAGTACTTC
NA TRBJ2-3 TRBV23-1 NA CASSQSRTDTQYF TGCGCCAGCAGTCAATCGAGAACAGATACGCAGTATTTT
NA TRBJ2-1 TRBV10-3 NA CAISESSGDNEQFF TGTGCCATCAGTGAGTCTAGCGGAGACAATGAGCAGTTCTTC
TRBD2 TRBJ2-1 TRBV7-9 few CASSTERDLHNEQFF TGTGCCAGCAGCACCGAGCGGGACCTCCACAATGAGCAGTTCTTC
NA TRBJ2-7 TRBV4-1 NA CASSLLPGPQPLYEQYF TGCGCCAGCAGCCTACTACCCGGGCCTCAGCCCCTTTACGAGCAGTACTTC
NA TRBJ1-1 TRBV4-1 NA CASSQVGHAEAFF TGCGCCAGCAGCCAAGTAGGACACGCTGAAGCTTTCTTT